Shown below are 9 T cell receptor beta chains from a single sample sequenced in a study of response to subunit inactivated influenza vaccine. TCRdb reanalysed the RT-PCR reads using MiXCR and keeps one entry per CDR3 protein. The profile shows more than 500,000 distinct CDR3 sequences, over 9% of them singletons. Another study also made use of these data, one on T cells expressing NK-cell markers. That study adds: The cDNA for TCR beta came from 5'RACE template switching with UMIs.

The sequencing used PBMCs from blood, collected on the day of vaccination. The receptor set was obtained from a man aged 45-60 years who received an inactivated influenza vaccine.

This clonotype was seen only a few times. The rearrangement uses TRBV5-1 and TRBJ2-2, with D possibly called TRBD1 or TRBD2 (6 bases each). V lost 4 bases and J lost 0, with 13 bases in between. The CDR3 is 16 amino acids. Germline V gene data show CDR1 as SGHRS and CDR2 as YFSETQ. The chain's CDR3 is CASSPFGGTNTGELFF. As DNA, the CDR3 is TGCGCCAGCAGCCCGTTCGGGGGCACGAACACCGGGGAGCTGTTTTTT.

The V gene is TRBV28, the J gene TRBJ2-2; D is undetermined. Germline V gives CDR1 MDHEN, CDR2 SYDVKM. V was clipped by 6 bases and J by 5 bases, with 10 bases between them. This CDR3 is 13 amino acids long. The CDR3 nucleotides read TGTGCCAGCAGCATAACTATAACCGGGGAGCTGTTTTTT. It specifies CASSITITGELFF.

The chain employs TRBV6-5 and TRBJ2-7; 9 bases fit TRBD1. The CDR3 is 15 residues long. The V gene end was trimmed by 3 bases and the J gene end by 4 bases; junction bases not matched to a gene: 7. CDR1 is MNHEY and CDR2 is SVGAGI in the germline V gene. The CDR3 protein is CASSYPGQGGYEQYF. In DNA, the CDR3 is TGTGCCAGCAGTTATCCGGGACAGGGAGGTTACGAGCAGTACTTC.

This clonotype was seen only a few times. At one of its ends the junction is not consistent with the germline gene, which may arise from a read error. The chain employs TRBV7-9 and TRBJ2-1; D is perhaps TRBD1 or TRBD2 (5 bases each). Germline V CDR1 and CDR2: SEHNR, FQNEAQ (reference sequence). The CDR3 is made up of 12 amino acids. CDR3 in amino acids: CASTLAQGDAFF. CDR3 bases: TGTGCCAGCACCTTAGCCCAAGGGGACGCCTTCTTC. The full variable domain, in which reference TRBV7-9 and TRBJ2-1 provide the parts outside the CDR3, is DTGVSQNPRHKITKRGQNVTFRCDPISEHNRLYWYRQTLGQGPEFLTYFQNEAQLEKSRLLSDRFSAERPKGSFSTLEIQRTEQGDSAMYLCASTLAQGDAFFGPGTRLTVL.

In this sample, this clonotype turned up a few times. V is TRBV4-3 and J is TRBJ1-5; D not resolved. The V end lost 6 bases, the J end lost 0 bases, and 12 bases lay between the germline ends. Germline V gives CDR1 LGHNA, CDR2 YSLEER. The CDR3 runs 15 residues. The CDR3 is CASSLDVYSNQPQHF. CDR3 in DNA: TGCGCCAGCAGTCTGGACGTTTATAGCAATCAGCCCCAGCATTTT.

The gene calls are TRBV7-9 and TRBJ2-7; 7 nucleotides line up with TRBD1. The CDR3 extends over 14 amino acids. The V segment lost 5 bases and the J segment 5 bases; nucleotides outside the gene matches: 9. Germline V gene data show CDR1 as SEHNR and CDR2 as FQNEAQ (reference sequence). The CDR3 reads CASSVDRARDEQYF. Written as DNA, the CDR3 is TGTGCCAGCAGCGTCGACAGGGCTCGGGACGAGCAGTACTTC.

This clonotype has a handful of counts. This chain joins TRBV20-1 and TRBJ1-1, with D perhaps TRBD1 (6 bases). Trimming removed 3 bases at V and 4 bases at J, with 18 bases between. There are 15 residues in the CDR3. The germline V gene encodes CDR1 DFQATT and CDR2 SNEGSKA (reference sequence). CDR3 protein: CSARDPGVRVTEAFF. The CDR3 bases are TGCAGTGCTAGGGACCCAGGGGTTCGGGTCACTGAAGCTTTCTTT.

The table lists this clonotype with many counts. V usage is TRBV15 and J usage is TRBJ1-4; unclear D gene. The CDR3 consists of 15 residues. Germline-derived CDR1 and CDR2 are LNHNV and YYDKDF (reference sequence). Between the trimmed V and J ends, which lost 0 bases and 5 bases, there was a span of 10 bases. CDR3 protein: CATSRDRVRNEKLFF. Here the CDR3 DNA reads TGTGCCACCAGCAGAGATCGGGTCCGAAATGAAAAACTGTTTTTT.

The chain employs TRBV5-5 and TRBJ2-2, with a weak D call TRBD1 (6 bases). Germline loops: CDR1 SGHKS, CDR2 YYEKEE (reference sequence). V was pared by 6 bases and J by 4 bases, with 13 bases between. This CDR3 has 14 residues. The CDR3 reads CASTLRQATGELFF. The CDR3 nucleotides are TGTGCCAGCACCTTAAGACAGGCCACCGGGGAGCTGTTTTTT.